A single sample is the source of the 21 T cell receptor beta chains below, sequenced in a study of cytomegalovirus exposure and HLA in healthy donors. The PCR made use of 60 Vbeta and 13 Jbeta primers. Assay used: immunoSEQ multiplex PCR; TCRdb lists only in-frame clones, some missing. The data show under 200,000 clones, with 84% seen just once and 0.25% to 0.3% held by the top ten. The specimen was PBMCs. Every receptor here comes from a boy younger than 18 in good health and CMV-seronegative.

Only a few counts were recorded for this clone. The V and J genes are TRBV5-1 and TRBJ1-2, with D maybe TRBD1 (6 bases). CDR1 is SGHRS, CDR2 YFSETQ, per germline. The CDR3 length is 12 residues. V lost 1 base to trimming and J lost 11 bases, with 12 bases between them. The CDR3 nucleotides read TGCGCCAGCAGCTTGCCGGACAGCCTATACACCTTC. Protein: CASSLPDSLYTF.

CDR3 coding DNA: TGTGCCAGCAGCTTAGTGCGGGGGGCCTACAATGAGCAGTTCTTC. This sequence encodes CASSLVRGAYNEQFF. The genes are TRBV7-3 and TRBJ2-1, with 8 bases lining up with TRBD2. CDR1 is SGHTA, CDR2 FQGTGA, per germline. The CDR3 consists of 15 residues. Trimming cost V 2 bases and J 2 bases; bases outside gene matches: 2.

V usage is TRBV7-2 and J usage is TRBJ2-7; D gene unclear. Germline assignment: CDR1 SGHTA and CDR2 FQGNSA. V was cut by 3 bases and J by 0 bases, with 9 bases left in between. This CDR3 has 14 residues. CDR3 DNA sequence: TGTGCCAGCAGCTTTGGGCGAAGCTCCTACGAGCAGTACTTC. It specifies CASSFGRSSYEQYF.

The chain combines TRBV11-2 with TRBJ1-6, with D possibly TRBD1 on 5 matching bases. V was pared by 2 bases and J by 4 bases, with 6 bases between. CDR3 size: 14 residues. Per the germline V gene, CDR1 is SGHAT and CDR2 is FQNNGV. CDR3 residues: CASSLRGYNSPLHF. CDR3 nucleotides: TGTGCCAGCAGCTTAAGGGGTTATAATTCACCCCTCCACTTT.

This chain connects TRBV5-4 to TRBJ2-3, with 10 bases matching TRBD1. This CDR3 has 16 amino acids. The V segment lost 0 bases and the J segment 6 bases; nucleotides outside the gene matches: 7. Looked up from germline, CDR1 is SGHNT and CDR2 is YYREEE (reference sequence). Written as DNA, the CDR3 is TGTGCCAGCAGCTTGGTCGGGACAGGGGATCACGATACGCAGTATTTT. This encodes CASSLVGTGDHDTQYF. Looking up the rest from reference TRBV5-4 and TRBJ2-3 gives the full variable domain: ETGVTQSPTHLIKTRGQQVTLRCSSQSGHNTVSWYQQALGQGPQFIFQYYREEENGRGNFPPRFSGLQFPNYSSELNVNALELDDSALYLCASSLVGTGDHDTQYFGPGTRLTVL.

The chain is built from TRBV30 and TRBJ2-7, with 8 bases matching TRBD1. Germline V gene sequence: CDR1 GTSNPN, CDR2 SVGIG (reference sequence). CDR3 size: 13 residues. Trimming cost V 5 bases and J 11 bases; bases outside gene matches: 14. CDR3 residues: CAWANIGQGREYF. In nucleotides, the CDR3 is TGTGCCTGGGCTAACATAGGACAGGGACGGGAGTACTTC.

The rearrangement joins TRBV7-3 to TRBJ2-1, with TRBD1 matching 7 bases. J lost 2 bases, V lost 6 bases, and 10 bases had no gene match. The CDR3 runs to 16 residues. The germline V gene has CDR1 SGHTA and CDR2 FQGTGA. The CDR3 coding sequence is TGTGCCAGCAGTAAAGGGGGCGTCCAGGCCTACAATGAGCAGTTCTTC. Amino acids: CASSKGGVQAYNEQFF. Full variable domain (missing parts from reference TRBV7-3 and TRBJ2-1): GAGVSQTPSNKVTEKGKYVELRCDPISGHTALYWYRQSLGQGPEFLIYFQGTGAADDSGLPNDRFFAVRPEGSVSTLKIQRTERGDSAVYLCASSKGGVQAYNEQFFGPGTRLTVL.

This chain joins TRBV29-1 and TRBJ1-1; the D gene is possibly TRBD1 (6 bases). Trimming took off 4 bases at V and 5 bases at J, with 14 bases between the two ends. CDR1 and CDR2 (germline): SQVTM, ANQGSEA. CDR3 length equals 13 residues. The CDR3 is CSVAGVLGTEAFF. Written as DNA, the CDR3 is TGCAGCGTTGCAGGGGTACTGGGAACTGAAGCTTTCTTT. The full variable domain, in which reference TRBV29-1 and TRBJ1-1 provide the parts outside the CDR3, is SAVISQKPSRDICQRGTSLTIQCQVDSQVTMMFWYRQQPGQSLTLIATANQGSEATYESGFVIDKFPISRPNLTFSTLTVSNMSPEDSSIYLCSVAGVLGTEAFFGQGTRLTVV.

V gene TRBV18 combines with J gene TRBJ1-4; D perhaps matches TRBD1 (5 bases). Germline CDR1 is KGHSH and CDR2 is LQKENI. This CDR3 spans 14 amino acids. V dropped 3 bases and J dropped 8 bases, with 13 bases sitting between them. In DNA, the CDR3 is TGTGCCAGCTCACCGGTCCAGGGTTGGGAAAAACTGTTTTTT. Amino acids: CASSPVQGWEKLFF.

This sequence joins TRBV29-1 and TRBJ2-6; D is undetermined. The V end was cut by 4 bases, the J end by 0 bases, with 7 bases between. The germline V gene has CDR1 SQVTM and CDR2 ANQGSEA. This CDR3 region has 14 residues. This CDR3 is CSVGAYSGANVLTF. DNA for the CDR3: TGCAGCGTTGGGGCCTACTCTGGGGCCAACGTCCTGACTTTC.

CDR3 nucleotide sequence: TGTGCCAGCAGTTACCGGGACACAGATACGCAGTATTTT. It specifies CASSYRDTDTQYF. This chain joins TRBV6-6 and TRBJ2-3; TRBD2 might be the D (5 bases). V was clipped by 2 bases and J by 2 bases, with 5 bases between them. The CDR3 is 13 residues long. Germline V gene lookup returns CDR1 MNHNY and CDR2 SVGAGI (reference sequence).

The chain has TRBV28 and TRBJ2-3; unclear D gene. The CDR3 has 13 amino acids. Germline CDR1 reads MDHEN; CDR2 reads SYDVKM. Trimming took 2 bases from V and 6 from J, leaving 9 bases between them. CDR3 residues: CASSLMTGDTQYF. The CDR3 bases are TGTGCCAGCAGTTTAATGACGGGTGATACGCAGTATTTT.

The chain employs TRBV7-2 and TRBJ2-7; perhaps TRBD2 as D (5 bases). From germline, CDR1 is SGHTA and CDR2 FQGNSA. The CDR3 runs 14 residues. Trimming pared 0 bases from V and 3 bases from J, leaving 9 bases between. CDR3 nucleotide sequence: TGTGCCAGCAGCTTAGCGGTCGGAGGCTACGAGCAGTACTTC. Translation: CASSLAVGGYEQYF.

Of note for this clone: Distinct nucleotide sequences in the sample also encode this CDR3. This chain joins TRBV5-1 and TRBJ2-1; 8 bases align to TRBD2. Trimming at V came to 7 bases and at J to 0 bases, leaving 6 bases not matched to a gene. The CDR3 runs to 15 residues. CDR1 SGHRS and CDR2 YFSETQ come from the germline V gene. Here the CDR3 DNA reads TGCGCCAGCCGCCCGAGCGGGAGCTCCTACAATGAGCAGTTCTTC. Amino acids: CASRPSGSSYNEQFF.

The CDR3, as DNA: TGTGCCAGCAGTGAAGTAAGGGTGGGAGGGCAACTGTTTTTT. Its protein product is CASSEVRVGGQLFF. The genes are TRBV2 and TRBJ1-4; D unresolved. Germline loops: CDR1 SNHLY, CDR2 FYNNEI. The V gene lost 1 base and the J gene lost 12 bases, with 15 bases spanning the gap. This CDR3 is 14 amino acids long.

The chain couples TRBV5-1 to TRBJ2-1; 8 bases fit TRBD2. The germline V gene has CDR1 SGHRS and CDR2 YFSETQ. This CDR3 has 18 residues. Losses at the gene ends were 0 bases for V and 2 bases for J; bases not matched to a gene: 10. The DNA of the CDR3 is TGCGCCAGCAGCTTGGGGGTTAGCGGGGATACAACCTACAATGAGCAGTTCTTC. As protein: CASSLGVSGDTTYNEQFF.

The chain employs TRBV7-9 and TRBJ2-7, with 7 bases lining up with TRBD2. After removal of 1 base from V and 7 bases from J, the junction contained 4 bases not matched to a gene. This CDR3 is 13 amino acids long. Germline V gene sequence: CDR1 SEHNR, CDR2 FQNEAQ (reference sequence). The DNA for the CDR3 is TGTGCCAGCAGCTTAGGTCCCGGGAGGGAGCAGTACTTC. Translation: CASSLGPGREQYF.

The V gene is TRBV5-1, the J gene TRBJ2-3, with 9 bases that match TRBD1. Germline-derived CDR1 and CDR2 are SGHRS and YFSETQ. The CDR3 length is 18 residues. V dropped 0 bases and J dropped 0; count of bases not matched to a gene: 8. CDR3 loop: CASSLVAQGAGSTDTQYF. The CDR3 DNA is TGCGCCAGCAGCTTGGTGGCACAGGGGGCAGGGAGCACAGATACGCAGTATTTT.

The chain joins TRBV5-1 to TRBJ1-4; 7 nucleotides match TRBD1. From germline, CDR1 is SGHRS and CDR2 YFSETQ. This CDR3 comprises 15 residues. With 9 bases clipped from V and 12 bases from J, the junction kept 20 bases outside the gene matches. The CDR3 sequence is CATRHGTVNENELFF. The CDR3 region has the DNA TGCGCCACCCGACACGGGACAGTTAATGAAAATGAACTGTTTTTT.

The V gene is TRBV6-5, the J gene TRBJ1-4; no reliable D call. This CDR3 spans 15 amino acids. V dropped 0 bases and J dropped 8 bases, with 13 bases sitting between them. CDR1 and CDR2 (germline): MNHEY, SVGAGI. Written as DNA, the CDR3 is TGTGCCAGCAGTTACTCTTTAGGGAGCGACGAAAAACTGTTTTTT. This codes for CASSYSLGSDEKLFF.

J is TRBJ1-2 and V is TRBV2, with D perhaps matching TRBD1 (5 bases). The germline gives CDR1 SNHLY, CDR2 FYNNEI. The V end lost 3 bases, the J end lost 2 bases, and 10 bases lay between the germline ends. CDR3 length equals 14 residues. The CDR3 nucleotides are TGTGCCAGCAGTGACGGGGGGGTCAACTATGGCTACACCTTC. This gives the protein CASSDGGVNYGYTF.